These 23 T cell receptor beta chains share one sample of origin, sequenced in a study of cytomegalovirus exposure and HLA in healthy donors. Profiled with immunoSEQ multiplex PCR; TCRdb holds only in-frame clones, not every one. The repertoire holds under 200,000 clones, with 84% as singletons. Sample: PBMCs. These receptor sequences come from a man younger than 35 in good health and CMV-seropositive.

CDR3 nucleotides: TGTGCCAGCAGAGACCTAGACAGACATCAGCCCCAGCATTTT. It translates to CASRDLDRHQPQHF. This sequence joins TRBV6-5 and TRBJ1-5; tentative D call: TRBD1 (5 bases). The CDR3 extends over 14 amino acids. Trimming stripped 6 bases from V and 5 bases from J, with 14 bases between. Germline assignment: CDR1 MNHEY and CDR2 SVGAGI.

V is TRBV19 and J is TRBJ1-1; no firm D call. Germline V lookup: CDR1 LNHDA, CDR2 SQIVND (reference sequence). Trimming removed 5 bases at V and 11 bases at J, with 15 bases between. The CDR3 contains 12 residues. The CDR3 here is CASSPSRSRAFF. The DNA of the CDR3 is TGTGCCAGTAGTCCCTCACGTTCGAGGGCTTTCTTT.

The CDR3 protein is CASRGGLRDNEQFF. CDR3 bases: TGTGCCAGTAGGGGAGGGCTAAGAGACAATGAGCAGTTCTTC. The chain couples TRBV19 to TRBJ2-1, with 7 bases lining up with TRBD2. With V trimmed by 6 bases and J by 5 bases, 7 bases remained unmatched. The CDR3 has 14 amino acids. Germline values: CDR1 LNHDA, CDR2 SQIVND (reference sequence).

The chain recombines TRBV11-2 with TRBJ2-7; D not certain. The V gene lost 4 bases and the J gene lost 2 bases, with 9 bases spanning the gap. The CDR3 totals 13 residues. CDR1 and CDR2 from the germline V gene are SGHAT and FQNNGV. The CDR3 nucleotides read TGTGCCAGCAGCTCCTACTTCGCCTACGAGCAGTACTTC. The encoded protein is CASSSYFAYEQYF.

The V and J genes are TRBV5-1 and TRBJ1-1; a possible D gene is TRBD1 (6 bases). V lost 3 bases to trimming and J lost 2 bases, with 14 bases between them. Germline assignment: CDR1 SGHRS and CDR2 YFSETQ. The CDR3 extends over 15 amino acids. The chain's CDR3 is CASSSPGTLNTEAFF. The CDR3 DNA reads as TGCGCCAGCAGCTCCCCTGGGACACTCAACACTGAAGCTTTCTTT. The variable domain in full, with the rest retrieved from reference TRBV5-1 and TRBJ1-1, is KAGVTQTPRYLIKTRGQQVTLSCSPISGHRSVSWYQQTPGQGLQFLFEYFSETQRNKGNFPGRFSGRQFSNSRSEMNVSTLELGDSALYLCASSSPGTLNTEAFFGQGTRLTVV.

The chain carries TRBV28 and TRBJ1-5, with 10 bases lining up with TRBD1. V shed 4 bases, J shed 6 bases, and the junction held 9 bases outside the gene matches. The CDR3 extends over 16 amino acids. CDR1 is MDHEN and CDR2 is SYDVKM in the germline V gene. The CDR3 reads CASSYTGTGVIQPQHF. CDR3 sequence (DNA): TGTGCCAGCAGTTACACCGGGACAGGGGTAATTCAGCCCCAGCATTTT.

The CDR3 DNA is TGTGCAAGTCGGGAGGGACGGAGCAAGAAAAACATTCAGTACTTC. Translating gives CASREGRSKKNIQYF. The chain is built from TRBV12-2 and TRBJ2-4; TRBD2 is taken as the D call from the table, unchecked against the DNA. TRBV12-2 is marked as a pseudogene. This CDR3 is 15 amino acids long.

The rearrangement joins TRBV6-5 to TRBJ1-1; TRBD1 might be the D (5 bases). This CDR3 region has 14 residues. Per the germline V gene, CDR1 is MNHEY and CDR2 is SVGAGI. V was shortened by 0 bases and J by 5 bases, with 10 bases between the two germline ends. The CDR3 DNA sequence: TGTGCCAGCAGTTACTCTTGGGGCAGGACTGAAGCTTTCTTT. Translation: CASSYSWGRTEAFF.

The gene calls are TRBV13 and TRBJ2-3; 10 nucleotides match TRBD2. Germline CDR1 reads PRHDT; CDR2 reads FYEKMQ (reference sequence). The CDR3 consists of 16 residues. Trimming at V came to 4 bases and at J to 2 bases, leaving 6 bases not matched to a gene. CDR3 coding DNA: TGTGCCAGCAGCTCGACTAGCGGGCACCACACAGATACGCAGTATTTT. This encodes CASSSTSGHHTDTQYF.

CDR3 in amino acids: CAWGKMIAGLSGANVLTF. The CDR3 DNA reads TGTGCCTGGGGCAAGATGATAGCGGGTCTCTCTGGGGCCAACGTCCTGACTTTC. The chain combines TRBV30 with TRBJ2-6; 7 positions agree with TRBD2. The germline CDR1 and CDR2 sequences are GTSNPN and SVGIG (reference sequence). With 5 bases clipped from V and 0 bases from J, the junction kept 13 bases outside the gene matches. CDR3 length equals 18 residues.

Comments on this clone: Other nucleotide sequences from this sample produce the same CDR3. The V call is TRBV27, the J call TRBJ1-2; 7 bases are shared with TRBD1. The CDR3 has 13 residues. Trimming cost V 4 bases and J 5 bases; bases outside gene matches: 4. Germline lookup yields CDR1 MNHEY and CDR2 SMNVEV (reference sequence). The CDR3 sequence is CASSSSRGYGYTF. As DNA, the CDR3 is TGTGCCAGCAGTTCCTCCAGGGGGTATGGCTACACCTTC.

This chain links TRBV9 with TRBJ2-1, with D perhaps TRBD1 (6 bases). Between the trimmed V and J ends, which lost 4 bases and 10 bases, there was a span of 15 bases. This CDR3 has 13 amino acids. CDR1 is SGDLS, CDR2 YYNGEE, per germline. CDR3 DNA: TGTGCCAGCAGCCCAGGGGCCAGCGGCGAGCAGTTCTTC. Translating gives CASSPGASGEQFF.

This clone was detected a few times. This chain links TRBV7-6 with TRBJ2-7; 8 nucleotides align to TRBD2. CDR1 is SGHVS and CDR2 is FNYEAQ in the germline V gene. The ends lost 5 bases at V and 2 bases at J; junction bases unmatched: 5. CDR3 length: 14 amino acids. The CDR3 region is CASSRGAGAYEQYF. CDR3 bases: TGTGCCAGCAGCCGTGGAGCGGGAGCCTACGAGCAGTACTTC.

The chain employs TRBV5-6 and TRBJ2-5; 7 bases align to TRBD1. CDR1 is SGHDT and CDR2 is YYEEEE in the germline V gene. This CDR3 contains 16 residues. The V and J ends lost 0 bases and 7 bases, in that order; junction bases with no gene match: 12. The CDR3 loop is CASSLVKGAFRGTQYF. The CDR3 DNA sequence: TGTGCCAGCAGCTTGGTGAAGGGGGCATTCAGGGGGACCCAGTACTTC.

A single count supports this clone. The V and J genes are TRBV28 and TRBJ2-1; D might be TRBD1 (5 bases). Trimming took off 6 bases at V and 15 bases at J, with 15 bases between the two ends. Looked up from germline, CDR1 is MDHEN and CDR2 is SYDVKM. CDR3 length: 11 residues. CDR3 loop: CASSLRGHPFF. Here the CDR3 DNA reads TGTGCCAGCAGCCTAAGGGGCCATCCGTTCTTC.

The chain is built from TRBV7-9 and TRBJ2-3, with a possible D match to TRBD1 (5 bases). Germline values: CDR1 SEHNR, CDR2 FQNEAQ (reference sequence). CDR3 size: 14 residues. Trimming pared 5 bases from V and 1 base from J, leaving 10 bases between. For the CDR3, the DNA is TGTGCCAGCAGCCAGGGCCCTGGCACAGATACGCAGTATTTT. Protein: CASSQGPGTDTQYF.

Here the CDR3 reads CASSLRDLGETQYF. CDR3 coding DNA: TGTGCCAGCAGTTTACGGGATTTGGGAGAGACCCAGTACTTC. The genes are TRBV28 and TRBJ2-5; TRBD2 is a possible D gene (5 bases). Trimming cost V 2 bases and J 4 bases, with 11 bases left between them. Germline V gene data show CDR1 as MDHEN and CDR2 as SYDVKM. CDR3 length equals 14 residues.

V and J are TRBV18 and TRBJ1-1; D perhaps matches TRBD1 (5 bases). The CDR3 loop spans 14 amino acids. The V end lost 2 bases, the J end lost 4 bases, and 11 bases lay between the germline ends. The germline V gene has CDR1 KGHSH and CDR2 LQKENI. The DNA for the CDR3 is TGTGCCAGCTCACCAGTTCGGGGGGGCACTGAAGCTTTCTTT. Amino acid sequence: CASSPVRGGTEAFF. The full variable domain, completed using reference TRBV18 and TRBJ1-1, is NAGVMQNPRHLVRRRGQEARLRCSPMKGHSHVYWYRQLPEEGLKFMVYLQKENIIDESGMPKERFSAEFPKEGPSILRIQQVVRGDSAAYFCASSPVRGGTEAFFGQGTRLTVV.

The chain uses TRBV29-1 and TRBJ2-7; D possibly corresponds to TRBD2 (7 bases). In germline, CDR1 is SQVTM, CDR2 ANQGSEA. V was clipped by 6 bases and J by 2 bases, with 14 bases between them. CDR3 length: 13 amino acids. CDR3 amino acids: CSVFKGGAYEQYF. The CDR3 DNA is TGCAGCGTCTTCAAGGGGGGGGCCTACGAGCAGTACTTC.

The rearrangement links TRBV27 to TRBJ2-3, with D perhaps matching TRBD2 (5 bases). The CDR3 has 12 amino acids. Germline lookup yields CDR1 MNHEY and CDR2 SMNVEV (reference sequence). The V end was cut by 8 bases, the J end by 3 bases, with 9 bases between. CDR3 in DNA: TGTGCCAGCGCTCCGGGGACAGATACGCAGTATTTT. Its translation: CASAPGTDTQYF.

The chain carries TRBV5-4 and TRBJ2-7; D ambiguous. Germline CDR1 and CDR2: SGHNT and YYREEE (reference sequence). The V end was cut by 4 bases, the J end by 8 bases, with 13 bases between. CDR3 length: 12 residues. CDR3 sequence: CASSLTPGQQYF. In nucleotides, the CDR3 is TGTGCCAGCAGCCTGACTCCCGGTCAGCAGTACTTC.

V gene TRBV7-2 combines with J gene TRBJ1-2; D might be TRBD1 (6 bases). From germline, CDR1 is SGHTA and CDR2 FQGNSA. The CDR3 is 14 residues long. The V end lost 5 bases, the J end lost 1 base, and 11 bases lay between the germline ends. The CDR3 nucleotides are TGTGCCAGCAGCAAAACAGGGAATAACTATGGCTACACCTTC. The encoded protein is CASSKTGNNYGYTF. The variable domain in full, completed from reference TRBV7-2 and TRBJ1-2, reads GAGVSQSPSNKVTEKGKDVELRCDPISGHTALYWYRQSLGQGLEFLIYFQGNSAPDKSGLPSDRFSAERTGGSVSTLTIQRTQQEDSAVYLCASSKTGNNYGYTFGSGTRLTVV.

The J gene is TRBJ1-1, the V gene TRBV29-1; possibly TRBD1 for D (6 bases). This CDR3 comprises 12 residues. CDR1 SQVTM and CDR2 ANQGSEA come from the germline V gene. The V end lost 7 bases, the J end lost 1 base, and 10 bases lay between the germline ends. The CDR3 sequence: CSGGGGNTEAFF. CDR3 bases: TGCAGCGGGGGGGGCGGGAACACTGAAGCTTTCTTT.